This TCR beta chain was identified in a study of T cells in Graves' hyperthyroidism and ophthalmopathy. Researchers took RNA transcripts and amplified the TCR beta CDR3 regions from them. Carried out on the TCR CDR3, a first-round RT-PCR used the HTBI primer set. TCRdb re-called the multiplex PCR reads through MiXCR, storing one row per CDR3 protein. The sample yields 700,000 to 950,000 distinct CDR3 sequences, approximately 40% seen once. The germline CDR1 and CDR2 sequences are MNHNY and SVGAGI (reference sequence). The CDR3 consists of 12 residues. V lost 7 bases to trimming and J lost 4 bases, with 10 bases between them. Patients counted as stable if ophthalmopathy did not develop within 18 months.

The sample comprised blood. This receptor was identified in a woman aged 40 to 49 with Graves' hyperthyroidism. V usage is TRBV6-6 and J usage is TRBJ2-5; TRBD1 is a possible D gene (5 bases). This CDR3 is CASNWGGETQYF. The CDR3 nucleotides read TGTGCCAGCAACTGGGGCGGAGAGACCCAGTACTTC.